Listed below are T cell receptor beta chains from one sample, sequenced in a study of blood T cells in healthy people across ages. TCRdb re-called the 5' RACE reads through MiXCR, storing one row per CDR3 protein. This sample carries some 1,500,000 distinct CDR3 sequences, 35% to 45% of them seen once, and the ten largest clones take roughly 3.7%. The sample consisted of blood. The receptors derive from a woman under 30 in good health. CDR3s include the opening cysteine and the closing phenylalanine or tryptophan. Each record gives: clone size, J gene, D gene, V gene, CDR3 length, CDR3 DNA, CDR3 protein. The D gene is left open where the match is weak. Size values are once, few and many counts, or a class for expanded clones, and some rows have none.

>-|TRBJ2-7|TRBD2|TRBV20-1|14
TGCAGTGCCGTACGTGGGACTAGAACCGGCGAGCAGTACTTC
CSAVRGTRTGEQYF
>-|TRBJ1-1|-|TRBV7-6|14
TGTGCCAGCAGCTCGTCCGGGACGGGGACTGAAGCTTTCTTT
CASSSSGTGTEAFF
>few|TRBJ2-3|TRBD2|TRBV9|17
TGTGCCAGCACTCCGGGACTAGCGGGGGGGGGCACAGATACGCAGTATTTT
CASTPGLAGGGTDTQYF
>few|TRBJ2-3|TRBD2|TRBV9|15
TGTGCCAGCAGCGTAAATCAGCGGGGTAGAGATACGCAGTATTTT
CASSVNQRGRDTQYF
>many|TRBJ2-1|-|TRBV7-7|15
TGTGCTAGCAGCTTACGGCGGGGACCCTACAATGAGCAGTTCTTC
CASSLRRGPYNEQFF
>few|TRBJ2-1|TRBD2|TRBV15|15
TGTGCCACCAGCAGGGCTAGCGGTACTTACAATGAGCAGTTCTTC
CATSRASGTYNEQFF
>many|TRBJ2-1|TRBD2|TRBV4-1|17
TGCGCCAGCAGCCAAGTCCCAGCGGGGGGCTCCTACAATGAGCAGTTCTTC
CASSQVPAGGSYNEQFF
>-|TRBJ1-1|-|TRBV7-9|15
TGTGCCAGCAGCCCCTCAGGGGCGGATAACACTGAAGCTTTCTTT
CASSPSGADNTEAFF
>-|TRBJ1-1|-|TRBV15|13
TGTGCCACCGGCCTGGGCCTCAACACTGAAGCTTTCTTT
CATGLGLNTEAFF
>-|TRBJ1-6|-|TRBV18|13
TGTGCCAGCTCACCGACAGAGCATTCACCCCTCCACTTT
CASSPTEHSPLHF
>-|TRBJ2-5|-|TRBV12-3/TRBV12-4|13
TGTGCCAGCAGTGTTACGACAGCCAAGACCCAGTACTTC
CASSVTTAKTQYF
>-|TRBJ2-1|-|TRBV6-2/TRBV6-3|15
TGTGCCAGCAGTCTCGGTGTCTCTTTCTTTGATGAGCAGTTCTTC
CASSLGVSFFDEQFF
>-|TRBJ1-1|-|TRBV30|13
TGTGCCTGGAGTGTTCGGGGGAACACTGAAGCTTTCTTT
CAWSVRGNTEAFF